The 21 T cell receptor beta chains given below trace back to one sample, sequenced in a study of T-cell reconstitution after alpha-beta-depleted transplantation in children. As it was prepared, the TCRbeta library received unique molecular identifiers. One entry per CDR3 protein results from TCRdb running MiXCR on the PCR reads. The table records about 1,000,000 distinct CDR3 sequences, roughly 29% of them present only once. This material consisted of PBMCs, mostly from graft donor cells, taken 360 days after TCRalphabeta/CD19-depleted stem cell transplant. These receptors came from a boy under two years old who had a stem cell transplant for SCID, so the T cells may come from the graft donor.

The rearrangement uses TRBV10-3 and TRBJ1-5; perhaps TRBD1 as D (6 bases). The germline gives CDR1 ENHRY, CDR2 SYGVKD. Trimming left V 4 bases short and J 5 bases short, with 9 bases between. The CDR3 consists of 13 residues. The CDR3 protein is CAISGSGDQPQHF. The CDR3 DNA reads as TGTGCCATCAGTGGGTCAGGGGATCAGCCCCAGCATTTT.

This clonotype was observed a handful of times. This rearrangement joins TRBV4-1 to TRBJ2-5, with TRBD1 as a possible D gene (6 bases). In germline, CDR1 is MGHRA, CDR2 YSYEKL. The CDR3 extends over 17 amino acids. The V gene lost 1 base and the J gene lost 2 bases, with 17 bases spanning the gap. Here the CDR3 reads CASSQGTPGHPQETQYF. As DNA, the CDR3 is TGCGCCAGCAGCCAAGGGACCCCGGGACATCCACAAGAGACCCAGTACTTC.

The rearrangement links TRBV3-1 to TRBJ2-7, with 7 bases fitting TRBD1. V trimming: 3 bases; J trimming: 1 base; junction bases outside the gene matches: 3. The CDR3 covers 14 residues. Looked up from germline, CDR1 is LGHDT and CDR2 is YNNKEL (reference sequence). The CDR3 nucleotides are TGTGCCAGCAGCCAGTGGACAGGTTCCTACGAGCAGTACTTC. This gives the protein CASSQWTGSYEQYF.

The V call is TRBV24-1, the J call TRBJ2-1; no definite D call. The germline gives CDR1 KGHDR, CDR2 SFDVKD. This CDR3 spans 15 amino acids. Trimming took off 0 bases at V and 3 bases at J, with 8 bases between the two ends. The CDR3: CATSDLTVHYNEQFF. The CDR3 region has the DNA TGTGCCACCAGTGATTTGACAGTACACTACAATGAGCAGTTCTTC.

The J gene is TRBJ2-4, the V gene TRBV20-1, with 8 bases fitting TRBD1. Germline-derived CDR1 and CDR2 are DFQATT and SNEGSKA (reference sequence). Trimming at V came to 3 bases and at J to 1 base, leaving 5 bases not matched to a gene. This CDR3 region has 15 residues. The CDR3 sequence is CSARVRGQAKNIQYF. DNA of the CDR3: TGCAGTGCTAGGGTCAGGGGGCAGGCCAAAAACATTCAGTACTTC.

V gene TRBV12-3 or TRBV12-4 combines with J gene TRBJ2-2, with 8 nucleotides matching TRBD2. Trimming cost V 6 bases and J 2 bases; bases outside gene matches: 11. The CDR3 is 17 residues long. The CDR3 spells CASSPSPSGGNTGELFF. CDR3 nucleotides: TGTGCCAGCAGCCCTAGTCCCAGCGGGGGTAACACCGGGGAGCTGTTTTTT.

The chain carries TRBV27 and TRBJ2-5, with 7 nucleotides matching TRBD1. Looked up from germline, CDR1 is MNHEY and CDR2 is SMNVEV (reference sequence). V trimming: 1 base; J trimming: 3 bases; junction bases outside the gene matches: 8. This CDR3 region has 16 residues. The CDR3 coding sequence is TGTGCCAGCAGTTTATTGGGCAACACAGGGGAAGAGACCCAGTACTTC. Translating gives CASSLLGNTGEETQYF.

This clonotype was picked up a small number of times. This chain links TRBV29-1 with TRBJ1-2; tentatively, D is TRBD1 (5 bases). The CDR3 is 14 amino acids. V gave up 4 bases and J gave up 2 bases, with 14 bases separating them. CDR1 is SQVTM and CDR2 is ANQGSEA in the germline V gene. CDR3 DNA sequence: TGCAGCGTTGCCCCTGCAGGGCCCAACTATGGCTACACCTTC. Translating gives CSVAPAGPNYGYTF.

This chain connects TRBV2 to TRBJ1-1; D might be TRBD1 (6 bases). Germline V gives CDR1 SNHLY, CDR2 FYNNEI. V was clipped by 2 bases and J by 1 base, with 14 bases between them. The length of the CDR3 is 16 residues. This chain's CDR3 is CASSERGALGNTEAFF. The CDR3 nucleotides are TGTGCCAGCAGTGAACGGGGGGCCCTGGGGAACACTGAAGCTTTCTTT. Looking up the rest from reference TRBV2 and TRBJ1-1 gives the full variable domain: EPEVTQTPSHQVTQMGQEVILRCVPISNHLYFYWYRQILGQKVEFLVSFYNNEISEKSEIFDDQFSVERPDGSNFTLKIRSTKLEDSAMYFCASSERGALGNTEAFFGQGTRLTVV.

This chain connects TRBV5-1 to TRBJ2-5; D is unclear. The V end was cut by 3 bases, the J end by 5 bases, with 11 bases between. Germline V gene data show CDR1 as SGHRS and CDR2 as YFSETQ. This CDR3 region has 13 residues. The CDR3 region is CASSYGLTETQYF. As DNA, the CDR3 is TGCGCCAGCAGCTACGGATTGACGGAGACCCAGTACTTC.

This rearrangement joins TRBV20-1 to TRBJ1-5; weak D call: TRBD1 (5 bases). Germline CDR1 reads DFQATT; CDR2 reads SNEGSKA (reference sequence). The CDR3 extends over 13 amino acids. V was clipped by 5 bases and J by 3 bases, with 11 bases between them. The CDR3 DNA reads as TGCAGTGCTTCGACAGTTTCCAATCAGCCCCAGCATTTT. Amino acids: CSASTVSNQPQHF.

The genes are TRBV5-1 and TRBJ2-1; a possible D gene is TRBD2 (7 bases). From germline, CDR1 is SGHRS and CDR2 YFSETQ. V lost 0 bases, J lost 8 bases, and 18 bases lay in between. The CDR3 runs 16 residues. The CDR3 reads CASSLGRGASLDEQFF. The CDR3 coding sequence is TGCGCCAGCAGCTTGGGACGGGGGGCCTCTCTCGATGAGCAGTTCTTC.

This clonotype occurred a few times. CDR3 coding DNA: TGTGCCAGCAGAACTGGGACGGCCTACGAGCAGTACTTC. Protein product: CASRTGTAYEQYF. The rearrangement links TRBV6-1 to TRBJ2-7; either TRBD1 or TRBD2 may fit D (5 bases each). Germline V lookup: CDR1 MNHNS, CDR2 SASEGT. V was trimmed by 6 bases and J by 2 bases, leaving 11 bases between them. The CDR3 extends over 13 amino acids.

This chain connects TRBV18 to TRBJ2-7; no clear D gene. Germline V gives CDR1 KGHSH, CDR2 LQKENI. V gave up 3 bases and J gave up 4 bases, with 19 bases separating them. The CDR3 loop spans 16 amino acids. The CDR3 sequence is CASSPNSRSPSYEQYF. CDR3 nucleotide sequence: TGTGCCAGCTCACCTAACTCCCGCAGTCCAAGTTACGAGCAGTACTTC.

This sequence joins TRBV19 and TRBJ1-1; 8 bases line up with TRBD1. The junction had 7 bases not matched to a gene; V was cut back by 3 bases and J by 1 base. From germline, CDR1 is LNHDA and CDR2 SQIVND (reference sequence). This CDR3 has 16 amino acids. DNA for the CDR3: TGTGCCAGTAGTATGGGACAGGACCAAACGAACACTGAAGCTTTCTTT. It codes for CASSMGQDQTNTEAFF.

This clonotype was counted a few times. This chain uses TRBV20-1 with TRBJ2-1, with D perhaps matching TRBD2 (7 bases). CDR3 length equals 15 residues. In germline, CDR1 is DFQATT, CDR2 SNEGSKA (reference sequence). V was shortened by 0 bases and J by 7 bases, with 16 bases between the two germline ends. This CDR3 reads CSAREGPAGHNEQFF. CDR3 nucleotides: TGCAGTGCTAGAGAAGGCCCAGCGGGACATAATGAGCAGTTCTTC.

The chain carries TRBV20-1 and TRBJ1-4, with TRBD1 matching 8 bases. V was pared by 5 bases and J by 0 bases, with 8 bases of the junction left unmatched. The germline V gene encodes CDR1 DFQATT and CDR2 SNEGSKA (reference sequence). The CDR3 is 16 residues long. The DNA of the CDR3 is TGCAGTGCTGGAGGACAGGGTTTCGCAACTAATGAAAAACTGTTTTTT. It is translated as CSAGGQGFATNEKLFF.

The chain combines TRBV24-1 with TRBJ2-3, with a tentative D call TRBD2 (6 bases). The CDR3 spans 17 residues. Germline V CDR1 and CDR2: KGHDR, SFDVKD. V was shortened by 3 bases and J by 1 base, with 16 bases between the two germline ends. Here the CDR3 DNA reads TGTGCCACCAGTGATCCGCAGGGTCTAGCGCGCACAGATACGCAGTATTTT. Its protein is CATSDPQGLARTDTQYF.

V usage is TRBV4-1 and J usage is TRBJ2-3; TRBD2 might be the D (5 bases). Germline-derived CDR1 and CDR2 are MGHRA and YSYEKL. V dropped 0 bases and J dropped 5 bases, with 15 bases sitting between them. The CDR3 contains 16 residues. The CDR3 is CASSQDYGLARDTQYF. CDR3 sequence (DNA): TGCGCCAGCAGCCAAGATTACGGGTTAGCGCGAGATACGCAGTATTTT.

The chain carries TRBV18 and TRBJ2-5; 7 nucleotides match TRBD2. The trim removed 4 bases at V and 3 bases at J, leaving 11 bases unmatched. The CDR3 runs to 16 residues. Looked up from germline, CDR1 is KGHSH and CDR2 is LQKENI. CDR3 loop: CASSLSAPGGEETQYF. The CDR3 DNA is TGTGCCAGCTCACTATCAGCTCCGGGGGGAGAAGAGACCCAGTACTTC.

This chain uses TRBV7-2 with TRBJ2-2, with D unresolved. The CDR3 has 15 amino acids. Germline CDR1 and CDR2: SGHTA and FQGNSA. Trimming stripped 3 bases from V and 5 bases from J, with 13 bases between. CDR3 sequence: CASSFNSQPTGELFF. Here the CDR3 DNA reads TGTGCCAGCAGCTTCAATTCGCAGCCTACCGGGGAGCTGTTTTTT.